This T cell receptor beta chain was recorded in a study of T cell repertoires in cytomegalovirus infection. Turning to the study itself: CMV epitopes that were recently identified and HLA-C-restricted were used alongside well-studied HLA-B-restricted ones. CMV infection plus the matching HLA type was flagged by public TCR beta signatures.

Looked up from germline, CDR1 is GTSNPN and CDR2 is SVGIG (reference sequence). J gave up 2 bases and V 4 bases, and 9 bases lay outside the gene matches. The CDR3 runs 15 residues. TCRdb re-called the reads with MiXCR, one entry per CDR3 protein. The table has 200,000 to 250,000 distinct CDR3 sequences, less than 50% seen once; the top ten hold 55% to 60%. Study-wide findings and caveats: Summed public TCR beta family frequency identified CMV carriers bearing the relevant HLA.

In this sample, this clonotype turned up a few times. Its antigen is not known. This sequence originates from a human donor in good health (CMV status not recorded). Some clones in this sample may be carry-over from other donors' samples. The V call is TRBV30, the J call TRBJ2-7, with 9 bases lining up with TRBD2. The sample in question was CD8+ T cells from cultured PBMCs, obtained from culture after CMV antigen stimulation. CDR3 bases: TGTGCCTGGACCGCGGGAGGGGAAACACCCTACGAGCAGTACTTC. Its protein product is CAWTAGGETPYEQYF.